This T cell receptor (beta chain) originates from a study of shared clonotypes between healthy human individuals. At the level of the study: Each donor's CD4 naive and CD4 memory cells filled three plates apiece, CD8 naive two, and CD8 memory one. Study-level points and caveats: Sharing across a few donors was seen in 4% to 5% of naive CD4 clonotypes.

The CDR3 has 14 amino acids. V lost 4 bases and J lost 9, with 19 bases in between. Germline lookup yields CDR1 SQVTM and CDR2 ANQGSEA. To note about this clone: As yet, its antigen is unknown.

Assay execution proceeded at the deep level. The table came from immunoSEQ multiplex PCR; TCRdb's copy has only in-frame clones and leaves some out. This sample has over a million clones, with 96% found just once. The receptor's source is a man younger than 45 in good health. The gene calls are TRBV29-1 and TRBJ2-1, with no clear D. The sequenced sample was naive CD4+ T cells sorted from blood. The subset: CD45RA+ positively selected. In nucleotides, the CDR3 is TGCAGCGTTGTTGGGCTATACCCGTTGGGTGAGCAGTTCTTC. Its translation is CSVVGLYPLGEQFF.